The clone carrying this TCR beta chain has more than one count but fewer than ten. The table came from immunoSEQ multiplex PCR; TCRdb's copy has only in-frame clones and leaves some out. The sample has some 15,000 clones; around 80% are singletons. Deletions cut 2 bases from V and 6 bases from J, with 11 bases between. The V gene's germline CDR1 is MDHEN and CDR2 SYDVKM. The CDR3 spans 14 residues. This entry comes from a study of neoadjuvant anti-PD-1 for oral cavity cancer. As to time point: after neoadjuvant nivolumab, at surgical resection. The receptor's source is a person aged 40 to 85 with oral cavity squamous cell carcinoma. This chain joins TRBV28 and TRBJ2-1; D possibly corresponds to TRBD1 (5 bases). The specimen comprised PBMCs, sampled after nivolumab (anti-PD-1) treatment. The CDR3 DNA reads TGTGCCAGCAGTTTAGTTAGGGGCGGCAATGAGCAGTTCTTC. It codes for CASSLVRGGNEQFF.